The source of this T cell receptor (beta chain) is a study of cytomegalovirus exposure and HLA in healthy donors. Study-wide results and caveats: In a later analysis, V- and J-gene trimming of beta chains associated with a DCLRE1C missense variant, replicated independently. Roughly uniform depth of sequencing across donors was assumed in presence/absence analyses. Some V segments, including TRBV6-2 and TRBV6-3, were excluded as indistinguishable. The authors reported that TCR beta sequences could predict HLA-A and HLA-B alleles. These predictions were accurate for most subjects in the first cohort.

PCR amplification relied on 60 Vbeta primers (plus 13 Jbeta primers). TCRdb's copy holds only in-frame clones and misses some; the assay was immunoSEQ multiplex PCR. Of over 100,000 clones in the sample, over 80% were seen once. This CDR3 has 13 residues. CDR1 and CDR2 from the germline V gene are SGHDT and YYEEEE. V lost 4 bases, J lost 4 bases, and 4 bases stayed unmatched. Concerning this clone: What it recognizes is unknown.

The TCR originated in a middle-aged man in good health and CMV-seronegative. The rearrangement links TRBV5-6 to TRBJ1-1; 7 bases are shared with TRBD1. Sequencing input: PBMCs. The CDR3 loop is CASSPDRATEAFF. In nucleotides, the CDR3 is TGTGCCAGCAGCCCTGACAGGGCCACTGAAGCTTTCTTT.